This section outlines one T cell receptor (beta chain) sequence together with its context. What it recognizes is unknown. TCRdb's table, derived via immunoSEQ multiplex PCR, lists solely in-frame clones and lacks some. The sample contains roughly 40,000 clones, over 65% of which appear only once. This entry is derived from a study of OX40 agonist ivuxolimab in advanced cancers. At the level of the study: A mean age of around 63 years, range about 20 to 79, was recorded, and more than 80% were male.

Notes on the study in general: Expanded clones belonging to CD8+ T cells outnumbered, on average, those of CD4+.

CDR3 length equals 14 residues. Germline V gene sequence: CDR1 ENHRY, CDR2 SYGVKD. V lost 2 bases to trimming and J lost 4 bases, with 9 bases between them. The input for sequencing was CD4+ or CD8+ T cells sorted from blood, taken in a trial of the OX40 agonist ivuxolimab. This sequence originates from an adult with an advanced solid tumor such as melanoma, head and neck, liver or kidney cancer. The chain couples TRBV10-3 to TRBJ2-1; possible D gene TRBD2, 5 bases. CDR3 in DNA: TGTGCCATCAGTGAGGGGGAGAAGTACAATGAGCAGTTCTTC. Residues: CAISEGEKYNEQFF.